This T cell receptor beta chain was sequenced during a study of blood T cell repertoires in COVID-19. Study context: Sources were T cells, B-cell-depleted T cells, or PBMCs; the material itself was cDNA or gDNA.

In the original workflow: Estimation of nucleated cell counts relied on the amplification of reference gene primers. Libraries were prepared by immunoSEQ multiplex PCR; TCRdb keeps only in-frame clonotypes and omits some of them. That table is the source of V, J and clone size, and D and trimming were worked out from the DNA. The sample shows roughly 80,000 clones, roughly 80% of them seen only once. From germline, CDR1 is SNHLY and CDR2 FYNNEI. The CDR3 extends over 14 amino acids. The J segment lost 8 bases and the V segment lost 4 bases, leaving 3 bases of the junction unmatched. This clone was detected once.

Material for sequencing was peripheral blood. The V call is TRBV2, the J call TRBJ2-1, with 12 positions matching TRBD2. The TCR was taken from a human donor in a cohort sampled during active COVID-19. The CDR3 loop reads CASSGLAGVDEQFF. The CDR3 DNA sequence: TGTGCCAGCAGTGGACTAGCGGGGGTAGATGAGCAGTTCTTC.